This TCR beta chain was identified during a study of identical twins. Overall study results and limits: The abundant beta clonotypes from cord blood had fewer insertions, and memory repertoires had none of this.

Germline CDR1 and CDR2: SGDLS and YYNGEE. V lost 0 bases and J 3 bases, leaving 16 bases between the germline ends. There are 16 residues in the CDR3. Template switching supplied a universal primer site; unique molecular identifiers were carried on the cDNA. Each CDR3 protein is one row after TCRdb ran MiXCR on the 5' RACE reads. The repertoire has 700,000 to 950,000 distinct CDR3 sequences, about 12% of them found once; the top ten carry around 1.5%. As to this clonotype: Its antigen remains unidentified.

This sample also belongs to another study, concerning yellow fever vaccine responses in identical twins. According to that study: Twins' vaccine T cell responses reportedly seemed partly convergent and partly personalized.

The clonotype comes from a woman aged 18 to 35 in good health. The V and J genes are TRBV9 and TRBJ2-7; D may be TRBD1 (6 bases). Sequencing was carried out using PBMCs. Written as DNA, the CDR3 is TGTGCCAGCAGCGTAGCCCCACAGGGTAAGGTCTACGAGCAGTACTTC. Encoded protein: CASSVAPQGKVYEQYF.